The 7 T cell receptor beta chains given below trace back to one sample, sequenced in a study of CD8+CD57+ T cells in acquired aplastic anemia. Genomic DNA, the template, was used for profiling of the TCR beta VDJ and CDR3. A single record per CDR3 protein comes from TCRdb applying MiXCR to the reads. The sample holds 250,000 to 350,000 distinct CDR3 sequences, approximately 55% seen once. The sample comprised sorted CD4+, CD8+, or CD8+CD57+ T cells (not recorded which) from PBMCs. Every receptor here comes from a human donor with severe aplastic anemia or a healthy control (not recorded which).

This clonotype was observed at least ten times. The rearrangement uses TRBV18 and TRBJ2-7, with 12 bases identical to TRBD1. The CDR3 totals 15 residues. Trimming took 4 bases from V and 6 from J; bases not matched to a gene: 7. Germline V gene lookup returns CDR1 KGHSH and CDR2 LQKENI. CDR3 sequence reads: CASSQGDRGRREQYF. CDR3 DNA sequence: TGTGCCAGCTCACAGGGGGACAGGGGGCGCCGCGAGCAGTACTTC.

The rearrangement uses TRBV7-9 and TRBJ1-2, with no clear D. The V end was cut by 0 bases, the J end by 5 bases, with 16 bases between. Germline V CDR1 and CDR2: SEHNR, FQNEAQ (reference sequence). The CDR3 loop spans 16 amino acids. The DNA for the CDR3 is TGTGCCAGCAGCTTAGCCCCTTCGACATGGCTATATGGCTACACCTTC. This codes for CASSLAPSTWLYGYTF.

CDR3 DNA sequence: TGCAGTGCTGAAGGGGGTTTTAGGAACACCGGGGAGCTGTTTTTT. Translated: CSAEGGFRNTGELFF. The rearrangement links TRBV20-1 to TRBJ2-2, with D maybe TRBD1 (6 bases). Germline assignment: CDR1 DFQATT and CDR2 SNEGSKA (reference sequence). This CDR3 comprises 15 residues. V was trimmed by 5 bases and J by 1 base, leaving 14 bases between them.

This clonotype was counted many times. This chain links TRBV20-1 with TRBJ1-2; 7 nucleotides align to TRBD1. The CDR3 has 14 residues. Germline CDR1 and CDR2: DFQATT and SNEGSKA (reference sequence). V dropped 3 bases and J dropped 4; count of bases not matched to a gene: 8. The CDR3 DNA sequence: TGCAGTGCTAGGGCGACAGGGACTTCCTATGGCTACACCTTC. This encodes CSARATGTSYGYTF.

The count of this clonotype is one. The V and J genes are TRBV19 and TRBJ2-7; D uncertain. This CDR3 is 15 amino acids long. V lost 1 base and J lost 0, with 10 bases in between. Germline values: CDR1 LNHDA, CDR2 SQIVND (reference sequence). CDR3 sequence reads: CASSIAAKSSYEQYF. Here the CDR3 DNA reads TGTGCCAGTAGTATAGCGGCTAAAAGCTCCTACGAGCAGTACTTC.

In the case of this clonotype: With a much larger clone just one base away, this may be a read error. This sequence joins TRBV6-5 and TRBJ2-3; 7 bases are shared with TRBD2. This CDR3 is 14 amino acids long. Germline V gives CDR1 MNHEY, CDR2 SVGAGI. V was clipped by 2 bases and J by 3 bases; unmatched bases: 2. The CDR3 region is CASSYGGGTDTQYF. CDR3 nucleotides: TGTGCCAGCAGTTACGGGGGGGGGACAGATACGCAGTATTTT.

This clonotype was picked up a small number of times. The chain recombines TRBV3-1 with TRBJ1-6; D uncertain. CDR1 is LGHDT, CDR2 YNNKEL, per germline (reference sequence). CDR3 length equals 13 residues. V lost 6 bases and J lost 7, with 10 bases in between. The chain's CDR3 is CASSESENSPLHF. The CDR3 DNA is TGTGCCAGCAGTGAGTCAGAGAATTCACCCCTCCACTTT. The variable domain in full, with the rest retrieved from reference TRBV3-1 and TRBJ1-6, is DTAVSQTPKYLVTQMGNDKSIKCEQNLGHDTMYWYKQDSKKFLKIMFSYNNKELIINETVPNRFSPKSPDKAHLNLHINSLELGDSAVYFCASSESENSPLHFGNGTRLTVT.